This T cell receptor (beta chain) was obtained from a study of blood T cell repertoires in COVID-19. V gave up 6 bases and J gave up 5 bases; unmatched junction bases: 6. This CDR3 comprises 14 residues. Germline CDR1 reads KGHSH; CDR2 reads LQKENI. Here immunoSEQ multiplex PCR was the method, and the copy in TCRdb shows in-frame clones only, minus some. The table has 140,000 to 150,000 clones, roughly three quarters seen once. This clone was seen a single time. The sequence was obtained from a woman aged 50 to 60 who had recovered from COVID-19. This chain joins TRBV18 and TRBJ1-5; 8 bases are shared with TRBD1. Sequenced input: PBMCs or T cells enriched from blood (not recorded which). CDR3 in DNA: TGTGCCAGCTCGCGGACAGGGAGCGATCAGCCCCAGCATTTT. Its translation is CASSRTGSDQPQHF. Full variable domain (remainder filled in from reference TRBV18 and TRBJ1-5): NAGVMQNPRHLVRRRGQEARLRCSPMKGHSHVYWYRQLPEEGLKFMVYLQKENIIDESGMPKERFSAEFPKEGPSILRIQQVVRGDSAAYFCASSRTGSDQPQHFGDGTRLSIL.